This record looks at one T cell receptor beta chain sequence and its context. This CDR3 has 16 amino acids. The germline CDR1 and CDR2 sequences are SGHTA and FQGNSA. Trimming removed 4 bases from V and 5 bases from J; junction bases left unmatched: 2. TCRdb's table, derived via immunoSEQ multiplex PCR, lists solely in-frame clones and lacks some. Of more than 65,000 clones listed, about 96% are singletons. The data were taken from a study of technical replicates of blood from a few donors. The clonotype comes from a human donor in good health. This chain connects TRBV7-2 to TRBJ2-2, with 15 bases matching TRBD2. Material for sequencing was T cells isolated from PBMCs. The chain's CDR3 is CASSWTSGRVTGELFF. In nucleotides, the CDR3 is TGTGCCAGCAGCTGGACTAGCGGGAGGGTAACCGGGGAGCTGTTTTTT.